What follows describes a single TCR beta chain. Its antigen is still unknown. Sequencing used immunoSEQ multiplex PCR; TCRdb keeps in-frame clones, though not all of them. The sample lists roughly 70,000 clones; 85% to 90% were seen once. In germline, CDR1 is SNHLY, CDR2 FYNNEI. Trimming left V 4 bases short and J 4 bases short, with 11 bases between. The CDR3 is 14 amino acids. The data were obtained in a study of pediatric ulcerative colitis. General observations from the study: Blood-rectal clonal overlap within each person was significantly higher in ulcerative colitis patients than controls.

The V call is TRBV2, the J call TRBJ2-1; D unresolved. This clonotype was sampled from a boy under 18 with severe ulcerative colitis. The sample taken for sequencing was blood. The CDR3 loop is CASSAVSVYNEQFF. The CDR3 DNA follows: TGTGCCAGCAGTGCGGTAAGCGTTTACAATGAGCAGTTCTTC.